This is a list of T cell receptor beta chains from one sample in a study of T cell responses to AZD1222 COVID-19 vaccine. The assay was immunoSEQ multiplex PCR, and TCRdb's table has in-frame clones only and misses some. The table has 150,000 to 250,000 clones, about nine tenths seen once. Sequenced material: peripheral blood, taken 28 days after the second AZD1222 dose. The receptor source for this set is an adult who received the AZD1222 COVID-19 vaccine. CDR3s include the opening cysteine and the closing phenylalanine or tryptophan. Fields, in order: CDR3 protein, CDR3 DNA, J gene, V gene, D gene, clone size. The D gene is left open where the match is weak. The listing skips clone size in some rows; elsewhere it reads once, few, many or a size class.

CDR3 protein: CASSLIQVSNQPQHF
CDR3 DNA: TGTGCCAGCAGTTTGATCCAGGTTAGCAATCAGCCCCAGCATTTT
J gene: TRBJ1-5
V gene: TRBV28
D gene: NA
clone size: NA

CDR3 protein: CASSPPGSSGRLYNEQFF
CDR3 DNA: TGTGCCAGCTCACCACCGGGGTCTAGCGGCCGACTTTACAATGAGCAGTTCTTC
J gene: TRBJ2-1
V gene: TRBV18
D gene: TRBD2
clone size: NA

CDR3 protein: CASGKGDPGGNTIYF
CDR3 DNA: TGTGCTAGTGGCAAAGGGGACCCAGGGGGAAACACCATATATTTT
J gene: TRBJ1-3
V gene: TRBV12-5
D gene: NA
clone size: NA

CDR3 protein: CAWSGHRGRGGNTIYF
CDR3 DNA: TGTGCCTGGAGTGGCCATAGGGGGCGAGGGGGAAACACCATATATTTT
J gene: TRBJ1-3
V gene: TRBV30
D gene: TRBD1
clone size: NA

CDR3 protein: CASSSIGTGNTGELFF
CDR3 DNA: TGTGCCAGCAGCTCTATCGGGACAGGTAACACCGGGGAGCTGTTTTTT
J gene: TRBJ2-2
V gene: TRBV28
D gene: TRBD1
clone size: NA

CDR3 protein: CASSLMSSGSSYNEQFF
CDR3 DNA: TGTGCCAGCAGCTTAATGTCGAGCGGTAGCTCCTACAATGAGCAGTTCTTC
J gene: TRBJ2-1
V gene: TRBV7-2
D gene: NA
clone size: NA

CDR3 protein: CASSPEMGENTEAFF
CDR3 DNA: TGTGCCAGTAGTCCCGAGATGGGGGAGAACACTGAAGCTTTCTTT
J gene: TRBJ1-1
V gene: TRBV19
D gene: NA
clone size: NA

CDR3 protein: CASSPGLPPGELFF
CDR3 DNA: TGTGCCAGCAGCCCGGGACTTCCACCGGGGGAGCTGTTTTTT
J gene: TRBJ2-2
V gene: TRBV27
D gene: NA
clone size: NA

CDR3 protein: CASSAFLAGDITDTQYF
CDR3 DNA: TGTGCCAGCAGCGCCTTTCTAGCGGGAGATATCACAGATACGCAGTATTTT
J gene: TRBJ2-3
V gene: TRBV9
D gene: TRBD2
clone size: NA

CDR3 protein: CASSPGNPETQYF
CDR3 DNA: TGTGCCAGCTCACCAGGGAACCCGGAGACCCAGTACTTC
J gene: TRBJ2-5
V gene: TRBV18
D gene: NA
clone size: NA

CDR3 protein: CATQGDPGHTF
CDR3 DNA: TGTGCCACTCAGGGGGACCCGGGACACACCTTC
J gene: TRBJ1-2
V gene: TRBV25-1
D gene: TRBD1
clone size: NA

CDR3 protein: CASSPPWGALNEQYF
CDR3 DNA: TGTGCCAGTAGTCCCCCCTGGGGGGCCTTGAACGAGCAGTACTTC
J gene: TRBJ2-7
V gene: TRBV19
D gene: NA
clone size: NA

CDR3 protein: CASSLIGDRGLFYEQYF
CDR3 DNA: TGTGCCAGCAGTTTAATCGGGGACAGGGGTCTGTTCTACGAGCAGTACTTC
J gene: TRBJ2-7
V gene: TRBV28
D gene: TRBD1
clone size: NA

CDR3 protein: CASSLGSSSYNEQFF
CDR3 DNA: TGTGCCAGCAGCTTAGGGAGTAGCTCCTACAATGAGCAGTTCTTC
J gene: TRBJ2-1
V gene: TRBV7-3
D gene: NA
clone size: NA

CDR3 protein: CASTSGTLTEAFF
CDR3 DNA: TGTGCCAGCACCTCGGGAACACTCACTGAAGCTTTCTTT
J gene: TRBJ1-1
V gene: TRBV28
D gene: NA
clone size: NA

CDR3 protein: CSVGTGGRTGELFF
CDR3 DNA: TGCAGCGTCGGGACAGGGGGAAGAACCGGGGAGCTGTTTTTT
J gene: TRBJ2-2
V gene: TRBV29-1
D gene: TRBD1
clone size: NA

CDR3 protein: CASSLVLSWSNEQFF
CDR3 DNA: TGTGCCAGCAGCTTAGTACTGTCTTGGTCCAATGAGCAGTTCTTC
J gene: TRBJ2-1
V gene: TRBV7-9
D gene: NA
clone size: NA

CDR3 protein: CASRRGVQPEAFF
CDR3 DNA: TGTGCCAGCAGGAGAGGGGTACAACCTGAAGCTTTCTTT
J gene: TRBJ1-1
V gene: TRBV2
D gene: NA
clone size: NA

CDR3 protein: CASSWDRGLGEQFF
CDR3 DNA: TGTGCCAGTAGCTGGGACAGGGGTTTGGGTGAGCAGTTCTTC
J gene: TRBJ2-1
V gene: TRBV19
D gene: TRBD1
clone size: NA

CDR3 protein: CASSEALFQPQHF
CDR3 DNA: TGTGCCAGCAGTGAAGCGTTGTTCCAGCCCCAGCATTTT
J gene: TRBJ1-5
V gene: TRBV2
D gene: NA
clone size: NA

CDR3 protein: CASSRPKAHEQFF
CDR3 DNA: TGTGCCAGCAGTCGGCCAAAGGCCCATGAGCAGTTCTTC
J gene: TRBJ2-1
V gene: TRBV28
D gene: NA
clone size: NA

CDR3 protein: CASSLPWGGQHNEQFF
CDR3 DNA: TGTGCCAGCAGTTTACCATGGGGGGGCCAGCACAATGAGCAGTTCTTC
J gene: TRBJ2-1
V gene: TRBV28
D gene: NA
clone size: NA

CDR3 protein: CASSEARAPYEQYF
CDR3 DNA: TGTGCCAGCAGTGAAGCCCGCGCACCCTACGAGCAGTACTTC
J gene: TRBJ2-7
V gene: TRBV2
D gene: NA
clone size: few

CDR3 protein: CASSPPGGELFF
CDR3 DNA: TGTGCCAGCTCTCCACCGGGCGGGGAGCTGTTTTTT
J gene: TRBJ2-2
V gene: TRBV28
D gene: NA
clone size: NA

CDR3 protein: CAIRGGTLSSYNEQFF
CDR3 DNA: TGTGCCATCAGGGGTGGGACTCTGAGCTCCTACAATGAGCAGTTCTTC
J gene: TRBJ2-1
V gene: TRBV10-3
D gene: NA
clone size: few

CDR3 protein: CASSEGRLDGYTF
CDR3 DNA: TGTGCCAGCAGTGAAGGCCGGCTCGATGGCTACACCTTC
J gene: TRBJ1-2
V gene: TRBV6-1
D gene: NA
clone size: NA

CDR3 protein: CASSLGLAGEGEQYF
CDR3 DNA: TGCGCCAGCAGTTTGGGACTAGCGGGAGAAGGAGAGCAGTACTTC
J gene: TRBJ2-7
V gene: TRBV5-1
D gene: TRBD2
clone size: NA

CDR3 protein: CASSQENAANTEAFF
CDR3 DNA: TGCGCCAGCAGCCAAGAGAATGCGGCGAACACTGAAGCTTTCTTT
J gene: TRBJ1-1
V gene: TRBV4-1
D gene: NA
clone size: NA

CDR3 protein: CASSMGQLTEAFF
CDR3 DNA: TGTGCCAGTAGTATGGGACAGCTCACTGAAGCTTTCTTT
J gene: TRBJ1-1
V gene: TRBV19
D gene: TRBD1
clone size: NA

CDR3 protein: CASILGAGSPLHF
CDR3 DNA: TGTGCCAGCATCCTAGGGGCGGGTTCACCCCTCCACTTT
J gene: TRBJ1-6
V gene: TRBV11-2
D gene: NA
clone size: NA

CDR3 protein: CASSLQGTEKLFF
CDR3 DNA: TGCGCCAGCAGCTTGCAGGGCACAGAAAAACTGTTTTTT
J gene: TRBJ1-4
V gene: TRBV5-1
D gene: NA
clone size: once

CDR3 protein: CASSYRLAGIEQFF
CDR3 DNA: TGTGCCAGCAGTTACCGACTAGCGGGGATCGAGCAGTTCTTC
J gene: TRBJ2-1
V gene: TRBV6-5
D gene: TRBD2
clone size: NA

CDR3 protein: CASSSPRDTNQPQHF
CDR3 DNA: TGTGCCAGCAGTTCCCCCCGGGACACAAATCAGCCCCAGCATTTT
J gene: TRBJ1-5
V gene: TRBV28
D gene: NA
clone size: NA

CDR3 protein: CASSENDDRVGEKLFF
CDR3 DNA: TGTGCCAGCAGCGAAAACGATGACAGGGTAGGAGAAAAACTGTTTTTT
J gene: TRBJ1-4
V gene: TRBV25-1
D gene: TRBD1
clone size: once

CDR3 protein: CASSTYRGALETYNEQFF
CDR3 DNA: TGTGCCAGCAGCACTTACCGCGGGGCCCTTGAAACCTACAATGAGCAGTTCTTC
J gene: TRBJ2-1
V gene: TRBV11-3
D gene: NA
clone size: NA

CDR3 protein: CASSLEGNGEQYF
CDR3 DNA: TGCGCCAGCAGCCTGGAGGGGAACGGCGAGCAGTACTTC
J gene: TRBJ2-7
V gene: TRBV5-1
D gene: NA
clone size: NA

CDR3 protein: CASSPGLDYEQYF
CDR3 DNA: TGCGCCAGCAGCCCGGGACTAGATTACGAGCAGTACTTC
J gene: TRBJ2-7
V gene: TRBV5-1
D gene: TRBD2
clone size: NA

CDR3 protein: CASNEDPNYGYTF
CDR3 DNA: TGTGCCAGTAATGAGGATCCTAACTATGGCTACACCTTC
J gene: TRBJ1-2
V gene: TRBV19
D gene: NA
clone size: few

CDR3 protein: CASSTSAGDVYEQYF
CDR3 DNA: TGTGCCAGCAGTACGTCAGCGGGAGATGTCTACGAGCAGTACTTC
J gene: TRBJ2-7
V gene: TRBV28
D gene: TRBD2
clone size: NA

CDR3 protein: CASSVGTGVNYGYTF
CDR3 DNA: TGTGCCAGCAGCGTAGGGACAGGGGTTAACTATGGCTACACCTTC
J gene: TRBJ1-2
V gene: TRBV9
D gene: TRBD1
clone size: NA

CDR3 protein: CASRGGTTNYGYTF
CDR3 DNA: TGCGCCAGCAGGGGCGGGACCACTAACTATGGCTACACCTTC
J gene: TRBJ1-2
V gene: TRBV5-1
D gene: NA
clone size: NA

CDR3 protein: CASSPQGQETQYF
CDR3 DNA: TGTGCCAGCTCACCTCAGGGCCAAGAGACCCAGTACTTC
J gene: TRBJ2-5
V gene: TRBV18
D gene: NA
clone size: NA

CDR3 protein: CASSRQGLDEQYF
CDR3 DNA: TGTGCCAGCAGCAGACAGGGGTTGGACGAGCAGTACTTC
J gene: TRBJ2-7
V gene: TRBV6-5
D gene: TRBD1
clone size: once

CDR3 protein: CASSLNPSGRGETQYF
CDR3 DNA: TGTGCCAGCAGCCTCAATCCTAGCGGAAGGGGGGAGACCCAGTACTTC
J gene: TRBJ2-5
V gene: TRBV9
D gene: NA
clone size: NA

CDR3 protein: CASSFREGNNSPLHF
CDR3 DNA: TGTGCCAGCAGCTTCAGAGAGGGGAATAATTCACCCCTCCACTTT
J gene: TRBJ1-6
V gene: TRBV11-2
D gene: NA
clone size: NA

CDR3 protein: CASSSTGLAGYYEQYF
CDR3 DNA: TGCGCCAGCAGCTCGACGGGACTAGCGGGATACTACGAGCAGTACTTC
J gene: TRBJ2-7
V gene: TRBV5-1
D gene: TRBD2
clone size: NA